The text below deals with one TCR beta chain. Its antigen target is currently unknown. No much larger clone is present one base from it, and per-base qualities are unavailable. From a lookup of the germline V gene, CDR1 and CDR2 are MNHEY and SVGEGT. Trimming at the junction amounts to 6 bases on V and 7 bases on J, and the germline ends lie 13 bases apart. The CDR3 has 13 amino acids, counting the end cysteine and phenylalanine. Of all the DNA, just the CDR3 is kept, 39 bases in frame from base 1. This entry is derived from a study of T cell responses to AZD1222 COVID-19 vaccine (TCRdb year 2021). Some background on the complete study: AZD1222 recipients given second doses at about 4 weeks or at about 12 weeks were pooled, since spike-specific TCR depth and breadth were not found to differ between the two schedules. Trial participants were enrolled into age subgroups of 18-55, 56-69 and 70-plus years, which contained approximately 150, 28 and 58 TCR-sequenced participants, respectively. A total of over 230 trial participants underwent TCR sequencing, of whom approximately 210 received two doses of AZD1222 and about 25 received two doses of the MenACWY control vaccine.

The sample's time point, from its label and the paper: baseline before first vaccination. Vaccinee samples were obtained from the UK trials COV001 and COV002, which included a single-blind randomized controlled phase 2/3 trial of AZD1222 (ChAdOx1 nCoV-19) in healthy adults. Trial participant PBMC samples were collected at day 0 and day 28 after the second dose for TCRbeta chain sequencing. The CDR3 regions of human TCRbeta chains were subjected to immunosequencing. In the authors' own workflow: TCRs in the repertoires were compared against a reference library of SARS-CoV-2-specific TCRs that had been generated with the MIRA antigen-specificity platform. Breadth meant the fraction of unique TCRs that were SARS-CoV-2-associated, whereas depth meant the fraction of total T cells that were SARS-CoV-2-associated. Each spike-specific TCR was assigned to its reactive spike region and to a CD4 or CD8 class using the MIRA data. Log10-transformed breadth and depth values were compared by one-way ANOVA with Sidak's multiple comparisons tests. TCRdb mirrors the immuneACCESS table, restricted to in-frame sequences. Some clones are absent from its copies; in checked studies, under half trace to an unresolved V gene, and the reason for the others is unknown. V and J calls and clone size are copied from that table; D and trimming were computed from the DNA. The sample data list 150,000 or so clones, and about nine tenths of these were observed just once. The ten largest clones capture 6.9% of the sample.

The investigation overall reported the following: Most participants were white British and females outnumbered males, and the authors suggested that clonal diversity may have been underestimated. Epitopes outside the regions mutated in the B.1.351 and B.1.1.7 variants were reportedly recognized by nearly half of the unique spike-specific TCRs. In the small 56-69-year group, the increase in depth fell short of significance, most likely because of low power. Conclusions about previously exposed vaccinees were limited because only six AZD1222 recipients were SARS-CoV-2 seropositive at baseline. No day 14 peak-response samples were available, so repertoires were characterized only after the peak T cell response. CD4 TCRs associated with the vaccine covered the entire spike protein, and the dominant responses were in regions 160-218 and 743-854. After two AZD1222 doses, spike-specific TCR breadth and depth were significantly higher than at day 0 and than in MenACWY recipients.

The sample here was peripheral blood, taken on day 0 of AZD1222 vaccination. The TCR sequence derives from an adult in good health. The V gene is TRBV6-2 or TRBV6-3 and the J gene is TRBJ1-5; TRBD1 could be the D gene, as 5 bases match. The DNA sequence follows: TGTGCCAGCAGCGGGGGTGATGGGCAGCCCCAGCATTTT. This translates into CASSGGDGQPQHF.